These T cell receptor beta chains were read from a single sample in a study of blood T cell repertoires in COVID-19. The data were produced by immunoSEQ multiplex PCR, yet TCRdb's version contains in-frame clones alone and is incomplete. The table shows 90,000 to 150,000 clones, with 65% to 90% occurring only once. Sequencing input: peripheral blood. These receptors were taken from a man older than 75 with acute or convalescent COVID-19. Each CDR3 is given with its conserved first and last residue. The order of the fields is V gene, clone size, D gene, J gene, CDR3 length, CDR3 DNA, CDR3 protein. D genes are given only for firm matches. The size field is filled for only some rows; it gives once, few, many or a size class.

TRBV10-1	NA	NA	TRBJ1-2	13	TGCGCCAGCAGTGACACAGGGACGTATGGCTACACCTTC	CASSDTGTYGYTF
TRBV30	NA	TRBD2	TRBJ2-7	13	TGTGCCTGGAGTGTAGTAGCGGGAGACGAGCAGTACTTC	CAWSVVAGDEQYF
TRBV4-3	NA	TRBD1	TRBJ2-3	15	TGCGCCAGCAGCCAAAAACAGGGGTTCGCAGATACGCAGTATTTT	CASSQKQGFADTQYF
TRBV5-1	NA	NA	TRBJ2-1	15	TGCGCCAGCAGCTTGTCAGGGGATTCCTACAATGAGCAGTTCTTC	CASSLSGDSYNEQFF
TRBV28	NA	NA	TRBJ2-2	16	TGTGCCAGCAGTCGGCCTACCGGCGGAAACACCGGGGAGCTGTTTTTT	CASSRPTGGNTGELFF
TRBV12-5	NA	NA	TRBJ1-3	13	TGTGCTAGTGGCGCGAGCTCTGGAAACACCATATATTTT	CASGASSGNTIYF
TRBV2	once	TRBD2	TRBJ2-3	15	TGTGCCAGCAGTCAATCTAGCGGGAGCTGGGATACGCAGTATTTT	CASSQSSGSWDTQYF
TRBV10-3	NA	NA	TRBJ1-1	14	TGTGCCATCAGTGAGTCGGGGGGGCGCACTGAAGCTTTCTTT	CAISESGGRTEAFF
TRBV2	NA	TRBD2	TRBJ2-5	15	TGTGCCAGCCAACGGGGACTAGCGGGCGTTGAGACCCAGTACTTC	CASQRGLAGVETQYF
TRBV4-2	NA	TRBD1	TRBJ1-4	19	TGTGCCAGCAGCGCTAGCATACTTCCAGGACAGACAGGGATTGAAAAACTGTTTTTT	CASSASILPGQTGIEKLFF
TRBV19	many	NA	TRBJ2-7	11	TGTGCCAGTAGTCCTGTCCAGGGGCAGTACTTC	CASSPVQGQYF
TRBV24-1	NA	TRBD1	TRBJ1-1	13	TGTGCCACCAGTGGCTCGACAGGGACTGAAGCTTTCTTT	CATSGSTGTEAFF
TRBV5-4	NA	TRBD2	TRBJ2-1	16	TGTGCCAGCAGCTTAGGGGGACTAGCGGGGGCAGGGGAGCAGTTCTTC	CASSLGGLAGAGEQFF
TRBV6-5	NA	NA	TRBJ1-1	12	TGTGCCAGCTGTAGAGTGAACACTGAAGCTTTCTTT	CASCRVNTEAFF
TRBV2	NA	TRBD1	TRBJ2-1	15	TGTGCCAGCAGTTCACAGGGGACATCCTACAATGAGCAGTTCTTC	CASSSQGTSYNEQFF
TRBV4-1	NA	TRBD1	TRBJ1-1	20	TGCGCCAGCAGCCATGATTCAGGGGACAGTTGGGGGCGGGTGTTTACTGAAGCTTTCTTT	CASSHDSGDSWGRVFTEAFF
TRBV18	NA	NA	TRBJ1-2	16	TGTGCCAGCTCACCCCCGTTGACGGTCGGAGGATATGGCTACACCTTC	CASSPPLTVGGYGYTF
TRBV5-1	NA	TRBD1	TRBJ2-7	15	TGCGCCAGCAGCTTCGAGCGGACAGGGGGCAACGAGCAGTACTTC	CASSFERTGGNEQYF
TRBV5-1	once	TRBD1	TRBJ2-2	16	TGCGCCAGCAGCCCCCAAGGGGGCTGGGGCACCGGGGAGCTGTTTTTT	CASSPQGGWGTGELFF
TRBV15	NA	NA	TRBJ2-1	16	TGTGCCACCAGCAGAGATGTTGGCGGCTCCTACAATGAGCAGTTCTTC	CATSRDVGGSYNEQFF
TRBV5-8	NA	TRBD2	TRBJ2-2	15	TGTGCCAGCAGTTCCGGGACTACCCCGGGAGGGGAGCTGTTTTTT	CASSSGTTPGGELFF
TRBV6-4	NA	TRBD2	TRBJ2-7	17	TGTGCCAGCCCCGGACGGTATCAAGGACTAGCGGGTTACGAGCAGTACTTC	CASPGRYQGLAGYEQYF
TRBV2	NA	NA	TRBJ1-4	13	TGTGCCAGCAGTACGCGGGAGGCCGAAAAACTGTTTTTT	CASSTREAEKLFF
TRBV5-4	NA	NA	TRBJ1-1	15	TGTGCCAGCAGCTTGTGGTCCCGAGCGTACACTGAAGCTTTCTTT	CASSLWSRAYTEAFF
TRBV6-5	NA	NA	TRBJ1-2	13	TGTGCCAGCACCCGGGAGGGTAACTATGGCTACACCTTC	CASTREGNYGYTF
TRBV12-5	NA	NA	TRBJ1-2	12	TGTGCTAGTGGTTTGAAACAGGTTGGCTACACCTTC	CASGLKQVGYTF
TRBV18	NA	NA	TRBJ1-2	13	TGTGCCAGCTCACTAATGTCCGGGGAGGGCTACACCTTC	CASSLMSGEGYTF
TRBV24-1	NA	TRBD2	TRBJ2-7	12	TGTGCCACCTTGGGGGGGGACTACGAGCAGTACTTC	CATLGGDYEQYF
TRBV29-1	NA	TRBD1	TRBJ1-1	14	TGCAGCGTTGTGAATCCGGGGACAGACACTGAAGCTTTCTTT	CSVVNPGTDTEAFF
TRBV7-8	NA	NA	TRBJ1-2	14	TGTGCCAGCAGCTCGGGACTTGCCGGAGGTGGCTACACCTTC	CASSSGLAGGGYTF
TRBV9	NA	NA	TRBJ2-7	14	TGTGCCAGCAGCGTAGACCAACAGTCCTACGAGCAGTACTTC	CASSVDQQSYEQYF
TRBV28	NA	NA	TRBJ1-1	11	TGTGCCAGCAGTATATGGGACAAGGCTTTCTTT	CASSIWDKAFF
TRBV5-6	NA	TRBD1	TRBJ2-5	16	TGTGCCAGCAGCTTCGGACAGGGGGCCGCCCAAGAGACCCAGTACTTC	CASSFGQGAAQETQYF
TRBV20-1	NA	TRBD1	TRBJ2-7	11	TGCAGTGCAACAGGGGGCCACGAGCAGTACTTC	CSATGGHEQYF
TRBV5-1	NA	NA	TRBJ1-5	14	TGCGCCAGCAGCTCGGGGGAGGGGGATCAGCCCCAGCATTTT	CASSSGEGDQPQHF
TRBV2	NA	NA	TRBJ1-5	14	TGTGCCAGCCATCCAGACAGGAGCAATCAGCCCCAGCATTTT	CASHPDRSNQPQHF
TRBV6-5	NA	TRBD1	TRBJ1-3	14	TGTGCCAGCAGTCAGGGACAGGGTGGAAACACCATATATTTT	CASSQGQGGNTIYF
TRBV12-5	NA	NA	TRBJ2-1	12	TGTGCTAGTGGTTCAACCTACAATGAGCAGTTCTTC	CASGSTYNEQFF
TRBV27	NA	NA	TRBJ2-3	15	TGTGCCAGCAGTTTAGGACAGCTCAGCACAGATACGCAGTATTTT	CASSLGQLSTDTQYF
TRBV2	NA	TRBD2	TRBJ2-1	14	TGTGCCAGCAGTGTAGCGGGAGGAGGAAATGAGCAGTTCTTC	CASSVAGGGNEQFF
TRBV6-5	NA	TRBD1	TRBJ2-7	14	TGTGCCAGCAGTTTTGGACAGGGGGGCTACGAGCAGTACTTC	CASSFGQGGYEQYF
TRBV6-1	NA	TRBD1	TRBJ1-4	14	TGTGCCAGCAGTGAGATGACAGGGAATGAAAAACTGTTTTTT	CASSEMTGNEKLFF
TRBV28	once	TRBD1	TRBJ1-1	15	TGTGCCAGCAGTTCCCCTAGTCCAGGGGGCTCGGGCGCTTTCTTT	CASSSPSPGGSGAFF
TRBV24-1	NA	NA	TRBJ1-2	15	TGTGCCACCAGTGACTCAGGGGCAAAAAACTATGGCTACACCTTC	CATSDSGAKNYGYTF
TRBV30	NA	TRBD1	TRBJ1-6	18	TGTGCCCTGGAAGGGGCGCAGGGACAGGGCCCCTATAATTCACCCCTCCACTTT	CALEGAQGQGPYNSPLHF
TRBV3-1/TRBV3-2	few	NA	TRBJ1-3	16	TGTGCCAGCAGCACACCGGGACTTAGCTCTGGAAACACCATATATTTT	CASSTPGLSSGNTIYF